The 5 T cell receptor beta chains reported below all come from one sample, sequenced in a study of radiotherapy plus CTLA-4 blockade in lung cancer. The protocol was immunoSEQ multiplex PCR, while the TCRdb copy is restricted to in-frame clones and leaves out a portion. The table records around 82,000 clones, over 70% of them present only once. Source: peripheral blood, taken from a patient treated with radiotherapy plus ipilimumab. Receptors originate from a human donor with non-small cell lung cancer whose response to radiotherapy plus ipilimumab could not be evaluated. Some clones in this sample may be carry-over from other donors' samples.

The V gene is TRBV29-1, the J gene TRBJ1-5; 9 nucleotides align to TRBD1. Germline assignment: CDR1 SQVTM and CDR2 ANQGSEA. This CDR3 region has 15 residues. Germline trimming cut 7 bases from V and 4 bases from J; bases unmatched to any gene: 11. CDR3 bases: TGCAGCGCTCGATTCCGGGACAGGGCTAATCAGCCCCAGCATTTT. It translates to CSARFRDRANQPQHF.

V usage is TRBV5-4 and J usage is TRBJ2-7, with TRBD2 matching 12 bases. Germline CDR1 and CDR2: SGHNT and YYREEE (reference sequence). V lost 3 bases to trimming and J lost 3 bases; unmatched junction nucleotides: 4. The CDR3 sequence is 15 residues long. In nucleotides, the CDR3 is TGTGCCAGCAGCTCGGGACTAGCGGGCCTCTACGAGCAGTACTTC. Translated, it gives CASSSGLAGLYEQYF. The variable domain in full, with the rest retrieved from reference TRBV5-4 and TRBJ2-7, is ETGVTQSPTHLIKTRGQQVTLRCSSQSGHNTVSWYQQALGQGPQFIFQYYREEENGRGNFPPRFSGLQFPNYSSELNVNALELDDSALYLCASSSGLAGLYEQYFGPGTRLTVT.

The chain recombines TRBV5-1 with TRBJ1-4; D may be TRBD1 (6 bases). V lost 5 bases and J 8 bases, leaving 10 bases between the germline ends. Per germline, CDR1 SGHRS and CDR2 YFSETQ. The CDR3 sequence is 12 residues long. CDR3 loop: CASRQGQEKLFF. The CDR3 DNA reads TGCGCCAGCAGACAGGGACAAGAAAAACTGTTTTTT.

This chain uses TRBV7-5 with TRBJ1-2; TRBD1 was called by the table and not checked on the DNA. TRBV7-5 corresponds to a pseudogene. The CDR3 consists of 19 residues. The chain's CDR3 is CARSLDPSDRAPRPSGYTF. In DNA, the CDR3 is TGTGCCAGAAGCCTAGACCCGTCGGACAGGGCCCCCCGCCCGAGTGGCTACACCTTC.

The chain combines TRBV5-4 with TRBJ1-1; 8 bases agree with TRBD1. CDR3 length equals 16 residues. CDR1 is SGHNT, CDR2 YYREEE, per germline (reference sequence). The V and J ends lost 2 bases and 0 bases, in that order; junction bases with no gene match: 6. CDR3 nucleotides: TGTGCCAGCAGCTTACCCCCGACAGGGGTGAACACTGAAGCTTTCTTT. It encodes CASSLPPTGVNTEAFF.